Listed here are 27 T cell receptor beta chains from one sample, sequenced in a study of neoadjuvant nivolumab and ipilimumab in lung cancer (dated by TCRdb to the early 2020s). To prepare the library, the immunoSEQ multiplex PCR assay was applied. TCRdb stores this immuneACCESS table with in-frame sequences only. Part of the clones is absent; in the studies checked, under half of the shortfall reflects unresolved V genes, and no reason is known for the rest. This sample gives 40,000 to 60,000 clones in total; about 89% of them show up just once. About 3.5% of the sample is taken by the ten largest. The label giving this sample's time point can be read as: pretherapy, before neoadjuvant immune checkpoint inhibitors. Source: blood, taken before neoadjuvant nivolumab, alone or with ipilimumab. The origin of the receptors is an adult with non-small cell lung cancer. Some clones in this sample may be carry-over from other donors' samples.

V usage is TRBV15 and J usage is TRBJ1-5, with D tentatively TRBD1 (6 bases). V was clipped by 0 bases and J by 5 bases, with 11 bases between them. Germline V CDR1 and CDR2: LNHNV, YYDKDF (reference sequence). CDR3 length: 15 amino acids. This chain's CDR3 is CATSRDLGADQPQHF. The DNA of the CDR3 is TGTGCCACCAGCAGAGATTTGGGGGCCGATCAGCCCCAGCATTTT.

The chain is built from TRBV4-1 and TRBJ1-2; D possibly corresponds to TRBD1 (5 bases). V was cut by 4 bases and J by 6 bases, with 9 bases left in between. CDR1 is MGHRA, CDR2 YSYEKL, per germline. The CDR3 has 12 amino acids. The CDR3 bases are TGCGCCAGCAGCCGGGGGAGCGATGGCTACACCTTC. Its translation is CASSRGSDGYTF.

The CDR3 sequence: CASSVAGGASGYTF. The DNA for the CDR3 is TGTGCCAGCAGTGTTGCAGGGGGCGCGAGTGGCTACACCTTC. The chain is built from TRBV6-5 and TRBJ1-2; 8 bases agree with TRBD1. The length of the CDR3 is 14 residues. Germline-derived CDR1 and CDR2 are MNHEY and SVGAGI. V shed 5 bases, J shed 7 bases, and the junction held 9 bases outside the gene matches.

The chain carries TRBV2 and TRBJ1-1; 7 bases line up with TRBD1. J gave up 1 base and V 4 bases, and 0 bases lay outside the gene matches. Looked up from germline, CDR1 is SNHLY and CDR2 is FYNNEI. The CDR3 extends over 13 amino acids. The CDR3 is CASSGQGNTEAFF. CDR3 sequence (DNA): TGTGCCAGCAGTGGACAGGGGAACACTGAAGCTTTCTTT.

This clone was recorded once. The chain links TRBV5-4 to TRBJ2-1, with D possibly matching TRBD2 (6 bases). Per germline, CDR1 SGHNT and CDR2 YYREEE (reference sequence). Deletions cut 0 bases from V and 4 bases from J, with 11 bases between. The CDR3 covers 15 residues. CDR3 loop: CASSLEAGTYNEQFF. The CDR3 DNA reads TGTGCCAGCAGCTTGGAAGCGGGTACATACAATGAGCAGTTCTTC. Supplemented by reference TRBV5-4 and TRBJ2-1, the full variable domain reads ETGVTQSPTHLIKTRGQQVTLRCSSQSGHNTVSWYQQALGQGPQFIFQYYREEENGRGNFPPRFSGLQFPNYSSELNVNALELDDSALYLCASSLEAGTYNEQFFGPGTRLTVL.

V usage is TRBV5-1 and J usage is TRBJ2-2; D may correspond to TRBD1 or TRBD2 (5 bases each). Germline V lookup: CDR1 SGHRS, CDR2 YFSETQ. There are 15 residues in the CDR3. V was trimmed by 4 bases and J by 3 bases, leaving 13 bases between them. The CDR3 spells CASSAGDVDTGELFF. In nucleotides, the CDR3 is TGCGCCAGCAGCGCCGGGGACGTCGACACCGGGGAGCTGTTTTTT.

This rearrangement joins TRBV4-1 to TRBJ1-1; D is unresolved. The V gene's germline CDR1 is MGHRA and CDR2 YSYEKL. V lost 6 bases to trimming and J lost 8 bases, with 16 bases between them. This CDR3 comprises 13 residues. The CDR3 loop is CASRPLGRREAFF. For the CDR3, the DNA is TGCGCCAGCAGACCCCTAGGCAGGCGAGAAGCTTTCTTT.

J is TRBJ2-2 and V is TRBV29-1; 9 bases are shared with TRBD1. The CDR3 runs to 13 residues. Germline-derived CDR1 and CDR2 are SQVTM and ANQGSEA. V trimming: 7 bases; J trimming: 4 bases; junction bases outside the gene matches: 4. The CDR3 region has the DNA TGCAGCGCTGGGACAGGGCGCACCGGGGAGCTGTTTTTT. As protein: CSAGTGRTGELFF.

About this clone: This sample includes further DNA sequences coding for the same CDR3. V and J are TRBV9 and TRBJ2-5; D possibly matches TRBD1 or TRBD2 (5 bases each). Germline values: CDR1 SGDLS, CDR2 YYNGEE. Trimming cost V 2 bases and J 2 bases, with 10 bases left between them. The CDR3 is 14 amino acids. CDR3 DNA: TGTGCCAGCAGCGTTGGGGGTACTCAAGAGACCCAGTACTTC. Protein sequence: CASSVGGTQETQYF.

The chain has TRBV6-5 and TRBJ2-1; 8 nucleotides line up with TRBD1. V lost 6 bases and J lost 12; bases outside the gene matches: 16. The CDR3 runs to 15 residues. Germline V gene data show CDR1 as MNHEY and CDR2 as SVGAGI. CDR3 sequence reads: CASRQPGQEGLRQFF. The CDR3 region has the DNA TGTGCCAGCAGACAACCGGGACAGGAGGGGCTAAGGCAGTTCTTC.

The V gene is TRBV7-3, the J gene TRBJ2-7, with 7 nucleotides matching TRBD2. Germline lookup yields CDR1 SGHTA and CDR2 FQGTGA. V was pared by 1 base and J by 5 bases, with 8 bases of the junction left unmatched. The CDR3 contains 15 residues. The CDR3 reads CASSLRGGAPHEQYF. Written as DNA, the CDR3 is TGTGCCAGCAGCTTAAGGGGGGGAGCCCCCCACGAGCAGTACTTC.

This rearrangement joins TRBV18 to TRBJ2-7, with 10 bases that match TRBD1. Germline loops: CDR1 KGHSH, CDR2 LQKENI. This CDR3 is built from 15 residues. With V trimmed by 3 bases and J by 3 bases, 5 bases remained unmatched. The CDR3, as DNA: TGTGCCAGCTCACCTCCGACAGGGGGCCACTACGAGCAGTACTTC. Its protein product is CASSPPTGGHYEQYF.

The chain employs TRBV6-1 and TRBJ2-7; D possibly matches TRBD1 or TRBD2 (5 bases each). Looked up from germline, CDR1 is MNHNS and CDR2 is SASEGT. V lost 1 base and J lost 3, with 22 bases in between. The CDR3 is 18 residues long. DNA of the CDR3: TGTGCCAGCAGTGAAGGGGGGATTAGTAGCTACTTTCTCTACGAGCAGTACTTC. This encodes CASSEGGISSYFLYEQYF.

The chain couples TRBV5-4 to TRBJ2-3, with D maybe TRBD2 (5 bases). The CDR3 covers 15 residues. Germline CDR1 and CDR2: SGHNT and YYREEE (reference sequence). Deletions cut 0 bases from V and 4 bases from J, with 12 bases between. Here the CDR3 reads CASSLVSSRADTQYF. The CDR3, as DNA: TGTGCCAGCAGCTTGGTGAGCTCGAGGGCAGATACGCAGTATTTT. The complete variable domain, with remaining parts taken from reference TRBV5-4 and TRBJ2-3, reads ETGVTQSPTHLIKTRGQQVTLRCSSQSGHNTVSWYQQALGQGPQFIFQYYREEENGRGNFPPRFSGLQFPNYSSELNVNALELDDSALYLCASSLVSSRADTQYFGPGTRLTVL.

The chain uses TRBV15 and TRBJ1-1; D ambiguous. The CDR3 loop spans 16 amino acids. Trimming cost V 1 base and J 3 bases, with 15 bases left between them. Germline V gene sequence: CDR1 LNHNV, CDR2 YYDKDF (reference sequence). CDR3 sequence: CATSRGGGAGDTEAFF. In DNA, the CDR3 is TGTGCCACCAGCAGAGGAGGTGGTGCCGGGGACACTGAAGCTTTCTTT.

The table lists this clone with a few counts. Here the CDR3 reads CSIRQGPTPSYEQYF. Written as DNA, the CDR3 is TGCAGCATCCGACAGGGTCCGACCCCCTCCTACGAGCAGTACTTC. The chain couples TRBV29-1 to TRBJ2-7, with TRBD1 matching 7 bases. Germline CDR1 is SQVTM and CDR2 is ANQGSEA. The CDR3 covers 15 residues. Trimming took 8 bases from V and 0 from J; bases not matched to a gene: 13.

V is TRBV7-2 and J is TRBJ2-5, with a tentative D call TRBD2 (6 bases). The CDR3 loop spans 13 amino acids. Germline CDR1 and CDR2: SGHTA and FQGNSA. V lost 3 bases and J 5 bases, leaving 10 bases between the germline ends. CDR3 amino acids: CASSFAGKETQYF. CDR3 coding DNA: TGTGCCAGCAGCTTCGCGGGGAAGGAGACCCAGTACTTC.

The J gene is TRBJ2-7, the V gene TRBV2; D ambiguous. This CDR3 spans 12 amino acids. Germline values: CDR1 SNHLY, CDR2 FYNNEI. The V and J ends lost 2 bases and 6 bases respectively, with 8 bases between them. The CDR3, as DNA: TGTGCCAGCAGTGAAAGCCCAGCCGAGCAGTACTTC. Amino acid sequence: CASSESPAEQYF. Variable domain in full (rest from reference TRBV2 and TRBJ2-7): EPEVTQTPSHQVTQMGQEVILRCVPISNHLYFYWYRQILGQKVEFLVSFYNNEISEKSEIFDDQFSVERPDGSNFTLKIRSTKLEDSAMYFCASSESPAEQYFGPGTRLTVT.

The count of this clone is one. V gene TRBV2 combines with J gene TRBJ2-7; 8 nucleotides align to TRBD1. This CDR3 region has 14 residues. V was clipped by 5 bases and J by 1 base; unmatched bases: 4. Germline V lookup: CDR1 SNHLY, CDR2 FYNNEI. CDR3 region: CASSSDRGSYEQYF. DNA of the CDR3: TGTGCCAGCAGTTCTGACAGGGGATCCTACGAGCAGTACTTC.

The chain combines TRBV5-4 with TRBJ2-3, with D perhaps TRBD1 or TRBD2 (5 bases each). Germline V gives CDR1 SGHNT, CDR2 YYREEE (reference sequence). The ends were cut back, 3 bases at V and 4 bases at J, with 15 bases in the middle. The CDR3 runs to 15 residues. The DNA for the CDR3 is TGTGCCAGCAGCTGGGGCCGGGGAACTTCAGATACGCAGTATTTT. Translated, it gives CASSWGRGTSDTQYF.

The chain employs TRBV6-5 and TRBJ1-1; 7 nucleotides line up with TRBD1. The CDR3 is 15 residues long. Germline CDR1 reads MNHEY; CDR2 reads SVGAGI. V lost 7 bases and J lost 4; bases outside the gene matches: 12. CDR3 DNA sequence: TGTGCCAGCAACGAGGGACAGACCTCGTCCACTGAAGCTTTCTTT. It translates to CASNEGQTSSTEAFF.

V usage is TRBV5-1 and J usage is TRBJ2-1; 12 bases fit TRBD2. J was trimmed by 6 bases and V by 10 bases; bases with no gene match: 8. CDR3 size: 14 residues. Germline CDR1 and CDR2: SGHRS and YFSETQ. CDR3 nucleotides: TGCGCCTGTGGACTAGCGGGATCTTTCAATGAGCAGTTCTTC. Amino acid sequence: CACGLAGSFNEQFF.

This clone has only one observation. V and J are TRBV11-2 and TRBJ2-7; TRBD2 matches 9 bases. From germline, CDR1 is SGHAT and CDR2 FQNNGV. The V and J ends lost 5 bases and 7 bases, in that order; junction bases with no gene match: 9. The CDR3 is 14 amino acids. DNA of the CDR3: TGTGCCAGCAGCCTGATTAGCGGGAGACAGGAGCAGTACTTC. It specifies CASSLISGRQEQYF.

This chain joins TRBV6-5 and TRBJ1-3; D unresolved. The CDR3 has 14 residues. The V and J ends lost 0 bases and 3 bases respectively, with 6 bases between them. CDR1 MNHEY and CDR2 SVGAGI come from the germline V gene. In DNA form, the CDR3 reads TGTGCCAGCAGTTACTCGAAGGATGGAAACACCATATATTTT. The encoded protein is CASSYSKDGNTIYF.

This chain joins TRBV30 and TRBJ2-3, with D unclear. Germline V gives CDR1 GTSNPN, CDR2 SVGIG (reference sequence). The CDR3 has 13 residues. The V end lost 0 bases, the J end lost 4 bases, and 8 bases lay between the germline ends. The CDR3 is CAWSVRTPDTQYF. In nucleotides, the CDR3 is TGTGCCTGGAGTGTACGGACCCCAGATACGCAGTATTTT. Full variable domain (remainder filled in from reference TRBV30 and TRBJ2-3): SQTIHQWPATLVQPVGSPLSLECTVEGTSNPNLYWYRQAAGRGLQLLFYSVGIGQISSEVPQNLSASRPQDRQFILSSKKLLLSDSGFYLCAWSVRTPDTQYFGPGTRLTVL.

The CDR3 DNA sequence: TGCGCCAGCAGCTGGGGGAGTAGCCTTAACACCGGGGAGCTGTTTTTT. Translation gives CASSWGSSLNTGELFF. The rearrangement joins TRBV5-1 to TRBJ2-2; D possibly uses TRBD1 or TRBD2 (5 bases each). Germline CDR1 SGHRS, CDR2 YFSETQ. Between the trimmed V and J ends, which lost 3 bases and 2 bases, there was a span of 14 bases. There are 16 residues in the CDR3.

This clone was seen a handful of times. The chain uses TRBV6-1 and TRBJ1-2, with no clear D. The germline V gene has CDR1 MNHNS and CDR2 SASEGT. This CDR3 contains 13 residues. V lost 2 bases, J lost 5 bases, and 9 bases lay in between. The CDR3 nucleotides are TGTGCCAGCAGTGAAATGCCAGGTTATGGCTACACCTTC. Its protein is CASSEMPGYGYTF.